This TCR beta chain stems from a study of T-cell reconstitution after alpha-beta-depleted transplantation in children. Study-level points and caveats: Some patients owed their high day-60 TCRbeta diversity to surviving recipient T cells and thymic progenitors. Alpha-beta T cells present about two months after transplant were reported to originate from several hundred expanded graft clones. One year after transplant, T-cell counts and diversity came mostly from newly produced T cells.

Unique molecular identifiers were built into the TCRbeta library. TCRdb reprocessed the PCR reads via MiXCR and lists one record per CDR3 protein. Of 500,000 to 650,000 distinct CDR3 sequences in the sample, about 10% were seen once. As to this clonotype: Its matching antigen is unknown.

V was clipped by 0 bases and J by 0 bases, with 8 bases between them. This CDR3 is 15 amino acids long. The germline gives CDR1 DFQATT, CDR2 SNEGSKA (reference sequence). The sequence derives from a female patient aged 2-10 years who had a stem cell transplant for aplastic anemia, so the T cells may come from the graft donor. The input for sequencing was PBMCs, mostly from graft donor cells, taken 180 days after TCRalphabeta/CD19-depleted stem cell transplant. The chain has TRBV20-1 and TRBJ2-2; D remains ambiguous. This CDR3 reads CSARDEATNTGELFF. The CDR3 DNA follows: TGCAGTGCTAGAGACGAAGCTACGAACACCGGGGAGCTGTTTTTT.